The entry below gives a single TCR beta chain sequence along with its context. The CDR3 consists of 13 residues. Germline V CDR1 and CDR2: SGHRS, YFSETQ. V was pared by 0 bases and J by 6 bases, with 9 bases between. Source study methods: How many nucleated cells were present was estimated from reference gene primer amplification. This table comes from immunoSEQ multiplex PCR, and its TCRdb copy is limited to in-frame clones, with some not included. The DNA gave D and trimming, while V, J and clone size come from that table. In the table there are more than 300,000 clones, about 90% of which are singletons. The data derive from a study of blood T cell repertoires in COVID-19. Study-wide background: Acute-phase and convalescent COVID-19 samples originated in the United States, Italy and Spain. PBMCs, B-cell-depleted T cells, or T cells provided the cDNA or gDNA that made up the material.

The chain combines TRBV5-1 with TRBJ1-1; D is unresolved. The source material was peripheral blood. The sequence was obtained from a man between 18 and 29 years old who had recovered from COVID-19. CDR3: CASSLAEEAEAFF. For the CDR3, the DNA is TGCGCCAGCAGCTTGGCCGAGGAAGCTGAAGCTTTCTTT.